A selection of T cell receptor beta chains follows, all from one sample in a study of blood T cell repertoires in COVID-19. The repertoire was sequenced with immunoSEQ multiplex PCR; TCRdb's copy has only in-frame clones and lacks some. This table holds around 130,000 clones, around 88% found once. The sample comprised PBMCs or T cells enriched from blood (not recorded which). These receptors were obtained from a woman aged 45-65 years who had recovered from COVID-19. CDR3s include the opening cysteine and the closing phenylalanine or tryptophan. D genes are given only for firm matches. Clone size is shown for a subset of rows, as once, few, many or a class of expanded clone.

abundance	d_gene	v_gene	j_gene	CDR3aa	CDR3nt
few	TRBD1	TRBV6-5	TRBJ1-2	CASRTGADSYGYTF	TGTGCCAGCAGAACAGGGGCTGATAGCTATGGCTACACCTTC
.	TRBD1	TRBV27	TRBJ1-5	CASSSARDSQSNQPQHF	TGTGCCAGCAGTTCCGCACGGGACAGTCAAAGCAATCAGCCCCAGCATTTT
.	.	TRBV7-9	TRBJ2-5	CARGLGETQYF	TGTGCCAGGGGACTCGGAGAGACCCAGTACTTC
.	TRBD2	TRBV7-9	TRBJ2-7	CASSSPRSGGPYNEQYF	TGTGCCAGCAGCTCGCCTAGGAGCGGGGGGCCCTATAACGAGCAGTACTTC
.	TRBD1	TRBV5-1	TRBJ2-6	CASSLTGGSGANVLTF	TGCGCCAGCAGCTTGACAGGGGGCAGTGGGGCCAACGTCCTGACTTTC
.	.	TRBV11-2	TRBJ1-6	CASSSQYNSPLHF	TGTGCCAGCAGCTCACAGTATAATTCACCCCTCCACTTT
.	.	TRBV11-3	TRBJ2-6	CASSSHGVRAGANVLTF	TGTGCCAGCAGCTCCCATGGGGTGAGGGCTGGGGCCAACGTCCTGACTTTC
few	.	TRBV7-9	TRBJ1-3	CASSLTSRRANTIYF	TGTGCCAGCAGCTTAACCTCTCGCAGGGCAAACACCATATATTTT
.	.	TRBV3-1/TRBV3-2	TRBJ2-7	CASSQVLDITYEQYF	TGTGCCAGCAGCCAAGTATTAGATATTACCTACGAGCAGTACTTC
.	.	TRBV27	TRBJ2-1	CASSSFTVSSYNEQFF	TGTGCCAGCAGTTCCTTCACAGTTAGCTCCTACAATGAGCAGTTCTTC
.	.	TRBV5-4	TRBJ2-1	CASSLSGGPYNEQFF	TGTGCCAGCAGCTTGTCGGGGGGCCCCTACAATGAGCAGTTCTTC
.	.	TRBV27	TRBJ1-1	CASSPTGRNTEAFF	TGTGCCAGCTCCCCCACAGGGAGAAACACTGAAGCTTTCTTT
.	.	TRBV5-4	TRBJ2-7	CASSSPEHPYEQYF	TGTGCCAGCAGCTCCCCGGAGCACCCCTACGAGCAGTACTTC
.	.	TRBV10-3	TRBJ2-7	CAISEAREAGGEQYF	TGTGCCATCAGTGAAGCCAGGGAGGCAGGGGGCGAGCAGTACTTC
.	TRBD1	TRBV5-5	TRBJ2-7	CASSIGTGGSEQYF	TGTGCCAGCAGCATTGGGACAGGGGGCAGCGAGCAGTACTTC
few	TRBD1	TRBV5-6	TRBJ1-6	CASSTGQELQSPLHF	TGTGCCAGCAGCACGGGACAGGAACTTCAGTCACCCCTCCACTTT
.	.	TRBV2	TRBJ1-4	CASTPDPRLEKLFF	TGTGCCAGCACGCCAGACCCGAGGCTGGAAAAACTGTTTTTT
few	.	TRBV27	TRBJ1-6	CASSLSSDTGSSYNSPLHF	TGTGCCAGCAGTTTATCGTCAGACACAGGGAGCTCCTATAATTCACCCCTCCACTTT
.	TRBD1	TRBV4-1	TRBJ2-3	CASSQDGQGATDTQYF	TGCGCCAGCAGCCAAGATGGGCAGGGGGCGACAGATACGCAGTATTTT
few	TRBD1	TRBV2	TRBJ1-2	CASSEEGQGGGYTF	TGTGCCAGCAGTGAAGAAGGACAGGGCGGAGGCTACACCTTC